This TCR beta chain was found in a study of T cell repertoires in cytomegalovirus infection. This clonotype was seen ten or more times. Using its own MiXCR run on the reads, TCRdb lists one record per CDR3 protein. The sample lists 200,000 or so distinct CDR3 sequences, about 20% occurring once. The CDR3 loop spans 13 amino acids. V lost 0 bases and J lost 6, with 6 bases in between. The J gene is TRBJ2-1, the V gene TRBV12-3 or TRBV12-4; no clear D. This sequence was found in a human donor in good health (CMV status not recorded). Some clones in this sample may be carry-over from other donors' samples. The sample comprised PBMCs. The CDR3 DNA is TGTGCCAGCAGTTTAGCAAACAGCAATGAGCAGTTCTTC. Protein sequence: CASSLANSNEQFF.